These T cell receptor beta chains were read from a single sample in a study of shared clonotypes between healthy human individuals. Only in-frame clones appear in the TCRdb table, and some are missing; sequencing was by immunoSEQ multiplex PCR. The top ten clones hold 0.6% to 0.7% of a sample with over 850,000 clones, around three quarters of them seen once. Input material: memory CD4+ T cells from PBMCs. The receptors were sampled from a man aged 18 to 30 in good health. Some clones in this sample may be carry-over from other donors' samples. Both conserved end residues are part of each CDR3. A D gene is named only where the DNA matches it firmly. Size values are once, few and many counts, or a class for expanded clones, and some rows have none.

j_gene	abundance	v_gene	d_gene	CDR3aa	CDR3nt
TRBJ1-3	-	TRBV5-1	-	CASSLEPPGNTIYF	TGCGCCAGCAGCTTGGAACCCCCTGGAAACACCATATATTTT
TRBJ1-5	-	TRBV27	TRBD1	CASSRTGQFYSNQPQHF	TGTGCCAGCAGTAGGACAGGTCAATTCTATAGCAATCAGCCCCAGCATTTT
TRBJ2-3	-	TRBV11-2	TRBD2	CASSRGGHDTDTQYF	TGTGCCAGCAGCCGGGGGGGACACGACACAGATACGCAGTATTTT
TRBJ2-2	few	TRBV6-5	-	CASSYGSANTGELFF	TGTGCCAGCAGTTACGGGAGCGCGAACACCGGGGAGCTGTTTTTT
TRBJ1-5	once	TRBV5-6	-	CASSVGRGIFRAQHF	TGTGCCAGCAGCGTTGGTAGGGGAATTTTCAGAGCCCAGCATTTT
TRBJ1-4	few	TRBV5-6	TRBD1	CASSLQGAGEKLFF	TGTGCCAGCAGCCTTCAGGGGGCTGGGGAAAAACTGTTTTTT
TRBJ2-5	-	TRBV5-4	-	CASSFGGLETQYF	TGTGCCAGCAGTTTTGGGGGATTAGAGACCCAGTACTTC
TRBJ2-6	-	TRBV19	-	CASNQGSAGANVLTF	TGTGCCAGTAACCAGGGGTCAGCTGGGGCCAACGTCCTGACTTTC
TRBJ1-5	-	TRBV28	-	CASTPFGNQPQHF	TGTGCCAGCACCCCTTTCGGGAATCAGCCCCAGCATTTT
TRBJ2-5	-	TRBV2	-	CASSEKRGAQETQYF	TGTGCCAGCAGTGAAAAGAGGGGGGCCCAAGAGACCCAGTACTTC
TRBJ1-5	once	TRBV29-1	TRBD1	CSVSGGGSQPQHF	TGCAGCGTTTCAGGGGGCGGGAGTCAGCCCCAGCATTTT
TRBJ2-1	-	TRBV27	TRBD2	CASSTSGRSYNEQFF	TGTGCCAGTTCGACTAGCGGGAGATCCTACAATGAGCAGTTCTTC
TRBJ1-1	once	TRBV6-5	-	CASSYSGGRGTEAFF	TGTGCCAGCAGTTACTCAGGGGGACGGGGAACTGAAGCTTTCTTT